This T cell receptor (beta chain) was sequenced for a study of T cells in Graves' hyperthyroidism and ophthalmopathy. Of note for this clonotype: Antigen unknown.

CDR3 length equals 20 residues. With V trimmed by 5 bases and J by 6 bases, 24 bases remained unmatched. CDR1 is MNHEY and CDR2 is SVGEGT in the germline V gene. The study, taken as a whole, reports: Blood held most thyroid clonotypes expanded above 0.001 frequency.

TCR beta CDR3 regions were amplified from RNA transcripts. During a first-round RT-PCR of the TCR CDR3, the HTBI primer set was used. Each CDR3 protein gets one entry after TCRdb re-called the multiplex PCR reads with MiXCR. Among about 640,000 distinct CDR3 sequences, 20% were seen once, and the ten largest hold 30% to 40%. V gene TRBV6-2 or TRBV6-3 combines with J gene TRBJ1-5; 8 nucleotides agree with TRBD1. This sequence originates from a man under 40 with Graves' ophthalmopathy. Specimen: blood. CDR3 amino acids: CASSPPTGGRDPIFRQPQHF. DNA of the CDR3: TGTGCCAGCAGTCCTCCCACAGGGGGGCGAGATCCGATTTTCCGTCAGCCCCAGCATTTT.